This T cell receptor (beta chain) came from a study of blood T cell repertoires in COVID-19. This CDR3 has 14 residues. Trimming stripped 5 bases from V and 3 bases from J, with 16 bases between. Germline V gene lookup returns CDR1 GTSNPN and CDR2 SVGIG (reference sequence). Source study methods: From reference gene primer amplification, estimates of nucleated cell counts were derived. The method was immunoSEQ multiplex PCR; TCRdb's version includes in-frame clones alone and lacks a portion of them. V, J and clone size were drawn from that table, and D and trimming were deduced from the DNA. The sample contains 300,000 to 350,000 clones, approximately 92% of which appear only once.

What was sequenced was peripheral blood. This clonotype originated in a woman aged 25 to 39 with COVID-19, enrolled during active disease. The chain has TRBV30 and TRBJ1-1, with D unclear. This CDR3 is CAWGDGPRDTEAFF. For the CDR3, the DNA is TGTGCCTGGGGTGATGGGCCGCGAGACACTGAAGCTTTCTTT.